This TCR beta chain is from a study of control samples from healthy donors and cancer patients. J was trimmed by 6 bases and V by 5 bases; bases with no gene match: 6. This CDR3 region has 13 residues. Per the germline V gene, CDR1 is SEHNR and CDR2 is FQNEAQ (reference sequence). Data came from immunoSEQ multiplex PCR; TCRdb stores just in-frame clones and leaves some out. This table holds 70,000 to 85,000 clones, 84% found once. The TCR comes from a man aged 55 to 70 with head and neck cancer. The source material was PBMCs. This rearrangement joins TRBV7-9 to TRBJ2-7, with 8 bases that match TRBD2. The CDR3 protein is CASSIRGGSEQYF. The CDR3 DNA reads TGTGCCAGCAGCATACGGGGGGGGTCCGAGCAGTACTTC.